Below, 27 T cell receptor beta chains from the same sample are listed, as sequenced in a study of T cell clonality in common variable immunodeficiency. Only in-frame clones appear in the TCRdb table, and some are missing; sequencing was by immunoSEQ multiplex PCR. The specimen gives tens of thousands of clones without singletons; the ten biggest hold over 1.5%. The sequenced material came from peripheral blood mononuclear cells. These receptors originate from a person aged 18 to 70 in good health.

About this clone: The read finishes 3 residues shy of the CDR3 end, and the germline J gene is used to complete it. The genes are TRBV11-2 and TRBJ2-7; D may be TRBD2 (5 bases). V was shortened by 1 base and J by 5 bases, with 9 bases between the two germline ends. This CDR3 is 13 amino acids long. Germline assignment: CDR1 SGHAT and CDR2 FQNNGV. The DNA read from the CDR3 is TGTGCCAGCAGCTTAGGTTCGGGGAACGAG. Amino acids: CASSLGSGNE. The entire CDR3 protein is CASSLGSGNEQYF.

At least ten counts were recorded for this clone. The CDR3 end lies 3 residues beyond the end of the read and is filled in from the germline J gene. V and J are TRBV20-1 and TRBJ2-2; a weak D match, TRBD1 (6 bases). The V gene lost 3 bases and the J gene lost 2 bases, with 10 bases spanning the gap. The CDR3 is made up of 14 amino acids. Germline CDR1 DFQATT, CDR2 SNEGSKA (reference sequence). CDR3 sequence: CSASRQDNTGELFF. The part of the CDR3 DNA that was read is TGCAGTGCTAGTAGACAGGACAACACCGGGGAG.

The sample holds many counts of this clone. The DNA ends 3 residues before the CDR3 does, and the rest of the CDR3 is filled in from the germline J gene. This rearrangement joins TRBV20-1 to TRBJ2-1; perhaps TRBD2 as D (6 bases). Trimming took off 6 bases at V and 8 bases at J, with 8 bases between the two ends. CDR1 is DFQATT and CDR2 is SNEGSKA in the germline V gene (reference sequence). The CDR3 spans 10 residues. Incomplete CDR3 DNA: TGCAGTGCAGGAGGGGATGAG. Translation gives CSAGGDE. The whole CDR3 is CSAGGDEQFF.

The sample holds many counts of this clone. The CDR3 sequence is CASSLVGTSVFSEQYF. Partial CDR3 DNA: TGTGCCAGCAGCTTAGTCGGGACTAGTGTTTTCAGCGAG. This chain joins TRBV7-6 and TRBJ2-7; TRBD2 matches 8 bases. Coverage ceases 3 residues before the CDR3 finishes, and the germline J gene fills in the end. J gave up 6 bases and V 1 base, and 11 bases lay outside the gene matches. Germline V lookup: CDR1 SGHVS, CDR2 FNYEAQ. This CDR3 has 16 amino acids.

This clone was seen many times. The CDR3 end falls 3 residues outside the read, so it is completed with the germline J gene. The chain is built from TRBV7-2 and TRBJ2-5, with D hard to call. The CDR3 extends over 13 amino acids. Germline loops: CDR1 SGHTA, CDR2 FQGNSA. V was shortened by 5 bases and J by 5 bases, with 12 bases between the two germline ends. CDR3 in amino acids: CASSLPRGETQYF. Incomplete CDR3 DNA: TGTGCCAGCAGCCTCCCACGAGGTGAGACC.

Many counts were recorded for this clone. The sequenced CDR3 bases are TGTGCCAGTAGTTTAGGACAGGGCCGGGTGAACACTGAA. Translation gives CASSLGQGRVNTE. The whole CDR3 protein is CASSLGQGRVNTEAFF. The chain carries TRBV19 and TRBJ1-1; 8 nucleotides agree with TRBD1. The read finishes 3 residues shy of the CDR3 end, and the germline J gene is used to complete it. The CDR3 sequence is 16 residues long. J lost 0 bases, V lost 5 bases, and 8 bases had no gene match. CDR1 and CDR2 from the germline V gene are LNHDA and SQIVND (reference sequence). Using reference TRBV19 and TRBJ1-1 for the parts outside the CDR3, the full variable domain is DGGITQSPKYLFRKEGQNVTLSCEQNLNHDAMYWYRQDPGQGLRLIYYSQIVNDFQKGDIAEGYSVSREKKESFPLTVTSAQKNPTAFYLCASSLGQGRVNTEAFFGQGTRLTVV.

This clone was picked up many times. The observed sequence ends 3 residues before the CDR3 terminus, with the missing tail filled in from the germline J gene. The V gene is TRBV18, the J gene TRBJ1-1; D not certain. CDR3 length equals 14 residues. V was clipped by 3 bases and J by 5 bases, with 13 bases between them. Germline assignment: CDR1 KGHSH and CDR2 LQKENI. The CDR3 reads CASSPWKGGTEAFF. The DNA read from the CDR3 is TGTGCCAGCTCACCTTGGAAGGGTGGAACTGAA. Filled out from reference TRBV18 and TRBJ1-1, the complete variable domain reads NAGVMQNPRHLVRRRGQEARLRCSPMKGHSHVYWYRQLPEEGLKFMVYLQKENIIDESGMPKERFSAEFPKEGPSILRIQQVVRGDSAAYFCASSPWKGGTEAFFGQGTRLTVV.

In this sample, this clone turned up many times. The read comes to an end 3 residues before the CDR3 does, leaving the germline J gene to fill in the end. The rearrangement joins TRBV30 to TRBJ1-6; tentative D call: TRBD1 (6 bases). Germline V lookup: CDR1 GTSNPN, CDR2 SVGIG (reference sequence). Deletions cut 7 bases from V and 9 bases from J, with 13 bases between. The CDR3 spans 12 residues. The CDR3 bases that were read are TGTGCCTCGTCAACGACAGGTTCACCC. Residues: CASSTTGSP. The entire CDR3 protein reads CASSTTGSPLHF.

In its sample, this clone was seen many times. The CDR3 is cut off 3 residues early in the read; its end comes from the germline J gene. The chain has TRBV7-2 and TRBJ2-7; D may be TRBD1 (5 bases). Trimming pared 5 bases from V and 1 base from J, leaving 12 bases between. Per the germline V gene, CDR1 is SGHTA and CDR2 is FQGNSA. CDR3 length equals 14 residues. The covered CDR3 bases are TGTGCCAGCAGCGAGGACAACTTTTCCTACGAG. Its protein is CASSEDNFSYE. The CDR3 as a whole reads CASSEDNFSYEQYF.

Many counts were recorded for this clone. The CDR3 end is not reached by the read, which stops 3 residues before it; the germline J gene fills it in. The chain combines TRBV20-1 with TRBJ2-1; 7 bases line up with TRBD2. Germline V CDR1 and CDR2: DFQATT, SNEGSKA (reference sequence). Trimming removed 1 base from V and 0 bases from J; junction bases left unmatched: 3. This CDR3 has 15 residues. The CDR3 here is CSARVAGSSYNEQFF. The CDR3 bases that were read are TGCAGTGCTAGAGTAGCGGGTAGCTCCTACAATGAG.

This clone was observed at least ten times. The CDR3 end is not reached by the read, which stops 3 residues before it; the germline J gene fills it in. V gene TRBV19 combines with J gene TRBJ1-5; possible D gene TRBD1, 6 bases. Between the trimmed V and J ends, which lost 5 bases and 4 bases, there was a span of 12 bases. CDR3 length equals 14 residues. Germline values: CDR1 LNHDA, CDR2 SQIVND (reference sequence). The CDR3 bases that were read are TGTGCCAGTAGTTTCGACAGGACGAATCAGCCC. It yields the protein CASSFDRTNQP. The full CDR3 protein is CASSFDRTNQPQHF. Full variable domain (missing parts from reference TRBV19 and TRBJ1-5): DGGITQSPKYLFRKEGQNVTLSCEQNLNHDAMYWYRQDPGQGLRLIYYSQIVNDFQKGDIAEGYSVSREKKESFPLTVTSAQKNPTAFYLCASSFDRTNQPQHFGDGTRLSIL.

About this clone itself: The CDR3 end lies 3 residues beyond the end of the read and is filled in from the germline J gene. V is TRBV11-2 and J is TRBJ2-7, with 10 positions matching TRBD2. CDR3 length: 15 residues. Germline CDR1 and CDR2: SGHAT and FQNNGV. Germline trimming cut 6 bases from V and 3 bases from J; bases unmatched to any gene: 8. CDR3 residues: CASRQTSGPVYEQYF. CDR3 DNA, as far as it was read: TGTGCCAGCAGGCAGACTAGCGGGCCTGTCTACGAG.

This clone appeared many times. From the germline J gene comes the end of the CDR3, since the read stops 3 residues before it. The chain couples TRBV6-1 to TRBJ1-1, with 10 bases that match TRBD1. Germline CDR1 reads MNHNS; CDR2 reads SASEGT. The CDR3 covers 16 residues. Trimming took 4 bases from V and 4 from J; bases not matched to a gene: 9. The CDR3 bases that were read are TGTGCCAGCAGTGGATGGGACAGGGGATTGCCCACTGAA. Translating it yields CASSGWDRGLPTE. The complete CDR3 protein is CASSGWDRGLPTEAFF.

This clone was seen at least ten times. The DNA read from the CDR3 is TGTGCCAGCAGTTTACCGGCTCTAGGTGGC. Protein: CASSLPALGG. The full CDR3 protein is CASSLPALGGYTF. This chain joins TRBV28 and TRBJ1-2; D ambiguous. The CDR3 end lies 3 residues beyond the end of the read and is filled in from the germline J gene. The V end was cut by 2 bases, the J end by 7 bases, with 11 bases between. The germline CDR1 and CDR2 sequences are MDHEN and SYDVKM. The CDR3 is 13 amino acids.

This clone was seen many times. Read sequence stops 3 residues before the CDR3 end, and the germline J gene provides the missing end. V is TRBV10-3 and J is TRBJ2-7; TRBD1 might be the D (6 bases). CDR3 size: 15 residues. Trimming took 2 bases from V and 2 from J, leaving 13 bases between them. Germline V gene sequence: CDR1 ENHRY, CDR2 SYGVKD. The CDR3 DNA, read in part, is TGTGCCATCAGTGAGACGAGATGGGACACCTACGAG. It specifies CAISETRWDTYE. The entire CDR3 is CAISETRWDTYEQYF.

This clone was picked up many times. Read sequence stops 3 residues before the CDR3 end, and the germline J gene provides the missing end. J is TRBJ1-1 and V is TRBV2; TRBD1 is a possible D gene (5 bases). The CDR3 extends over 13 amino acids. Germline V gene lookup returns CDR1 SNHLY and CDR2 FYNNEI. V dropped 7 bases and J dropped 4 bases, with 13 bases sitting between them. The sequenced part of the CDR3 DNA is TGTGCCAGCACCGGAAGGAGGGGCACTGAA. The encoded protein is CASTGRRGTE. The complete CDR3 protein is CASTGRRGTEAFF.

This clone was recorded many times. Here the CDR3 reads CASTRLQETQYF. The covered CDR3 bases are TGCGCCAGCACGCGACTCCAAGAGACC. The chain is built from TRBV5-1 and TRBJ2-5; D call uncertain. The read ends 3 residues before the CDR3 terminus; that terminus is restored from the germline J gene. CDR3 length: 12 residues. V was shortened by 6 bases and J by 1 base, with 7 bases between the two germline ends. Germline V gene sequence: CDR1 SGHRS, CDR2 YFSETQ. Drawing the rest from reference TRBV5-1 and TRBJ2-5, the complete variable domain is KAGVTQTPRYLIKTRGQQVTLSCSPISGHRSVSWYQQTPGQGLQFLFEYFSETQRNKGNFPGRFSGRQFSNSRSEMNVSTLELGDSALYLCASTRLQETQYFGPGTRLLVL.

This clone was detected ten times or more. The chain's CDR3 is CASSFSLQSTDTQYF. The CDR3 DNA, read in part, is TGTGCCAGCAGCTTTTCCTTACAGAGCACAGATACG. The V call is TRBV7-2, the J call TRBJ2-3; the D is unclear. Coverage ceases 3 residues before the CDR3 finishes, and the germline J gene fills in the end. Germline loops: CDR1 SGHTA, CDR2 FQGNSA. The length of the CDR3 is 15 residues. Trimming left V 3 bases short and J 0 bases short, with 10 bases between.

This clone was seen many times. Read coverage stops 3 residues before the CDR3 terminus; the germline J gene supplies the remainder. The J gene is TRBJ2-5, the V gene TRBV5-3, with 7 bases fitting TRBD2. TRBV5-3 carries the ORF label, with uncertain function. The CDR3 length is 19 residues. With 4 bases clipped from V and 1 base from J, the junction kept 19 bases outside the gene matches. This CDR3 reads CARSISLAEWGGVQETQYF. The CDR3 DNA, read in part, is TGTGCCAGAAGCATATCCCTAGCGGAGTGGGGTGGGGTCCAAGAGACC.

This clone came up a few times. The read comes to an end 3 residues before the CDR3 does, leaving the germline J gene to fill in the end. The gene calls are TRBV20-1 and TRBJ2-3; tentative D call: TRBD1 (6 bases). CDR3 length equals 15 residues. Between the trimmed V and J ends, which lost 3 bases and 8 bases, there was a span of 21 bases. Germline loops: CDR1 DFQATT, CDR2 SNEGSKA (reference sequence). This CDR3 reads CSARSRDKSGLTQYF. Incomplete CDR3 DNA: TGCAGTGCTAGGTCCCGGGACAAGTCGGGGCTTACG.

There are many counts of this clone. The DNA ends 3 residues before the CDR3 does, and the rest of the CDR3 is filled in from the germline J gene. The sample carries other DNA sequences with the same CDR3. The chain uses TRBV6-1 and TRBJ1-2, with 8 positions matching TRBD1. J was trimmed by 4 bases and V by 4 bases; bases with no gene match: 2. CDR3 size: 13 residues. CDR1 is MNHNS, CDR2 SASEGT, per germline. CDR3 DNA (partial): TGTGCCAGCAGTGGAACAGGGGGCTATGGC. Translated: CASSGTGGYG. The entire CDR3 protein reads CASSGTGGYGYTF.

This clone was detected ten times or more. The read terminates 3 residues ahead of where the CDR3 ends, so the germline J gene completes it. V is TRBV30 and J is TRBJ1-5, with no clear D. V lost 3 bases and J lost 6, with 21 bases in between. CDR1 and CDR2 (germline): GTSNPN, SVGIG (reference sequence). This CDR3 is 16 amino acids long. CDR3 bases read: TGTGCCTGGAGCGAGATGCGGGCCGGGCTGGGTCAGCCC. Translating gives CAWSEMRAGLGQP. The whole CDR3 sequence is CAWSEMRAGLGQPQHF.

This clone appeared many times. The CDR3 DNA, read in part, is TGCAGTGCTAGAGGGACTAGCGGAAACAATGAG. This translates into CSARGTSGNNE. The whole CDR3 region reads CSARGTSGNNEQFF. V and J are TRBV20-1 and TRBJ2-1, with 10 bases matching TRBD2. The CDR3 end is not reached by the read, which stops 3 residues before it; the germline J gene fills it in. Per germline, CDR1 DFQATT and CDR2 SNEGSKA (reference sequence). The V and J ends lost 1 base and 5 bases, in that order; junction bases with no gene match: 2. The length of the CDR3 is 14 residues.

Ten or more counts support this clone. CDR3: CASSFHGNEQFF. The part of the CDR3 DNA that was read is TGTGCCAGCAGCTTTCACGGCAATGAG. This chain connects TRBV7-8 to TRBJ2-1; D is ambiguous. The DNA ends 3 residues before the CDR3 does, and the rest of the CDR3 is filled in from the germline J gene. Trimming shortened V by 3 bases and J by 6 bases, and 6 bases separated the two germline ends. Germline loops: CDR1 SGHVS, CDR2 FQNEAQ. The length of the CDR3 is 12 residues. Variable domain in full (rest from reference TRBV7-8 and TRBJ2-1): GAGVSQSPRYKVAKRGQDVALRCDPISGHVSLFWYQQALGQGPEFLTYFQNEAQLDKSGLPSDRFFAERPEGSVSTLKIQRTQQEDSAVYLCASSFHGNEQFFGPGTRLTVL.

This clone was found many times. The CDR3 extends 3 residues past the end of the read, so its final part is completed from the germline J gene. This chain connects TRBV12-5 to TRBJ1-1; TRBD1 is a possible D gene (6 bases). With 1 base removed from V and 1 base from J, the gap between germline ends came to 16 bases. The CDR3 runs to 17 residues. Germline V gene sequence: CDR1 LGHNT, CDR2 FRNRAP. This chain's CDR3 is CASGLAIMTGTNTEAFF. The covered CDR3 bases are TGTGCTAGTGGTTTGGCAATCATGACAGGCACGAACACTGAA.

This clone was recorded at least ten times. The CDR3 goes on 3 residues after the read ends, and that part is filled in from the germline J gene. This chain joins TRBV2 and TRBJ2-7; possible D gene TRBD2, 6 bases. Trimming took 7 bases from V and 0 from J, leaving 19 bases between them. This CDR3 has 16 amino acids. Germline assignment: CDR1 SNHLY and CDR2 FYNNEI. The CDR3 loop reads CASITWGTGLSYEQYF. Incomplete CDR3 DNA: TGTGCCAGCATCACGTGGGGGACTGGGCTCTCCTACGAG.

This clone showed up many times. The read stops 3 residues short of the end of the CDR3; the missing end is completed from the germline J gene. The chain carries TRBV20-1 and TRBJ2-3; 10 bases are a match to TRBD2. The CDR3 loop spans 14 amino acids. Unmatched junction bases numbered 6, after V lost 5 bases and J lost 4 bases. Germline-derived CDR1 and CDR2 are DFQATT and SNEGSKA (reference sequence). The sequenced part of the CDR3 DNA is TGCAGTGCTGGGCTAGCGGGAGTACCAGATACG. Its translation: CSAGLAGVPDT. The entire CDR3 reads CSAGLAGVPDTQYF.